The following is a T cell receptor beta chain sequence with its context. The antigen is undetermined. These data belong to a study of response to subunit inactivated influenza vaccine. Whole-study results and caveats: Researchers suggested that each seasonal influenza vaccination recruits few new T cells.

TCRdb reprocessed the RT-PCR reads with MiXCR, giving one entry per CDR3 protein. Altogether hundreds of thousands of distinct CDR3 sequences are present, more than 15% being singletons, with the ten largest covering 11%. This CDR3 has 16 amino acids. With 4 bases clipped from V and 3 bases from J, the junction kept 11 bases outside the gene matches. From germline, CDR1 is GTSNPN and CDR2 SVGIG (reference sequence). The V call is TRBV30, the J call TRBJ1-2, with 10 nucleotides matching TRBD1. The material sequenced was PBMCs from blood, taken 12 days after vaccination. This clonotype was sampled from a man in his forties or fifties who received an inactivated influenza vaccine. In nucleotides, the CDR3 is TGTGCCTGGAACCGACAGGGGGCTTTAAGGGACTATGGCTACACCTTC. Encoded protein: CAWNRQGALRDYGYTF.